These 11 T cell receptor beta chains share one sample of origin, sequenced in a study of early T cells in non-severe SARS-CoV-2 infection. TCRdb used MiXCR to reprocess the 5' RACE reads, holding one entry per CDR3 protein. In the table there are around 98,000 distinct CDR3 sequences, 9.5% to 12% of which are singletons. Sample: whole blood. The receptors stem from an adult who was a healthcare worker with PCR-confirmed SARS-CoV-2 infection or an uninfected control (not recorded which).

This clonotype showed up just a few times. The chain links TRBV20-1 to TRBJ2-7; TRBD1 aligns across 7 bases. CDR1 and CDR2 from the germline V gene are DFQATT and SNEGSKA (reference sequence). Losses at the gene ends were 6 bases for V and 0 bases for J; bases not matched to a gene: 8. This CDR3 is 14 amino acids long. The CDR3: CSARGQINSYEQYF. The CDR3 nucleotides are TGCAGTGCGAGGGGACAGATCAACTCCTACGAGCAGTACTTC.

This clonotype was observed a single time. CDR3 nucleotide sequence: TGCGCCAGCAGCTTGGAAGGATATAGCACAGATACGCAGTATTTT. Its translation is CASSLEGYSTDTQYF. The rearrangement joins TRBV5-1 to TRBJ2-3, with D hard to call. CDR3 length: 15 residues. Trimming removed 0 bases at V and 0 bases at J, with 8 bases between. From germline, CDR1 is SGHRS and CDR2 YFSETQ.

This chain connects TRBV5-1 to TRBJ1-2; 8 bases are shared with TRBD1. Unmatched junction bases numbered 5, after V lost 4 bases and J lost 6 bases. The CDR3 is 13 amino acids. Germline V gene lookup returns CDR1 SGHRS and CDR2 YFSETQ. The CDR3 DNA follows: TGCGCCAGCAGCACACAGGGGGATGATGGCTACACCTTC. Amino acids: CASSTQGDDGYTF.

This clonotype has only a few counts. The genes are TRBV7-2 and TRBJ2-1, with 7 nucleotides matching TRBD2. Losses at the gene ends were 5 bases for V and 4 bases for J; bases not matched to a gene: 8. This CDR3 contains 15 residues. Germline CDR1 reads SGHTA; CDR2 reads FQGNSA. This CDR3 is CASSLSGKGYNEQFF. The CDR3 DNA sequence: TGTGCCAGCAGCCTAAGCGGGAAGGGGTACAATGAGCAGTTCTTC.

V and J are TRBV10-3 and TRBJ1-5; D remains unclear. The CDR3 spans 18 residues. Germline V gene lookup returns CDR1 ENHRY and CDR2 SYGVKD. Trimming removed 0 bases from V and 0 bases from J, with 15 bases in between. The CDR3 region is CAISESNVEKYSNQPQHF. The CDR3 nucleotides are TGTGCCATCAGTGAGTCGAATGTGGAGAAGTATAGCAATCAGCCCCAGCATTTT.

This clonotype was counted a few times. The chain joins TRBV27 to TRBJ1-1; 10 bases match TRBD1. V dropped 6 bases and J dropped 2; count of bases not matched to a gene: 3. This CDR3 spans 14 amino acids. Germline V gene sequence: CDR1 MNHEY, CDR2 SMNVEV (reference sequence). CDR3 residues: CASRLTGGNTEAFF. In DNA, the CDR3 is TGTGCCAGCAGGCTGACAGGGGGCAACACTGAAGCTTTCTTT.

This clonotype was counted ten times or more. The chain joins TRBV5-1 to TRBJ1-1, with D possibly matching TRBD1 (6 bases). V was shortened by 1 base and J by 3 bases, with 7 bases between the two germline ends. Germline V gene lookup returns CDR1 SGHRS and CDR2 YFSETQ. The CDR3 totals 13 residues. The chain's CDR3 is CASSLSGDTEAFF. The DNA of the CDR3 is TGCGCCAGCAGCTTGTCAGGGGACACTGAAGCTTTCTTT.

DNA for the CDR3: TGTGCCAGCAGCCCTACCGGGGGGAGGACAGATACGCAGTATTTT. Residues: CASSPTGGRTDTQYF. V usage is TRBV14 and J usage is TRBJ2-3, with 7 bases lining up with TRBD2. The trim removed 4 bases at V and 3 bases at J, leaving 7 bases unmatched. Per germline, CDR1 SGHDN and CDR2 FVKESK. The CDR3 covers 15 residues.

A remark on this clonotype: This may be a read error, as it is one base from a much larger clone. The gene calls are TRBV5-5 and TRBJ2-7; D tentatively fits TRBD1 or TRBD2 (5 bases each). CDR3 length: 14 amino acids. Per the germline V gene, CDR1 is SGHKS and CDR2 is YYEKEE (reference sequence). V lost 4 bases to trimming and J lost 2 bases, with 13 bases between them. This CDR3 is CASSQPGRAYEQYF. CDR3 in DNA: TGTGCCAGCAGCCAACCGGGACGTGCCTACGAGCAGTACTTC.

This clonotype has a handful of counts. The chain employs TRBV5-1 and TRBJ2-3; 8 bases are shared with TRBD2. The germline V gene encodes CDR1 SGHRS and CDR2 YFSETQ. V was pared by 5 bases and J by 5 bases, with 7 bases of the junction left unmatched. The CDR3 has 14 residues. The CDR3 loop is CASRDAGGGDTQYF. For the CDR3, the DNA is TGCGCCAGCAGAGATGCGGGGGGTGGAGATACGCAGTATTTT.

The rearrangement links TRBV5-4 to TRBJ1-6; no firm D call. V lost 3 bases, J lost 8 bases, and 9 bases lay in between. The CDR3 loop spans 13 amino acids. CDR1 is SGHNT and CDR2 is YYREEE in the germline V gene (reference sequence). The CDR3: CASSSGRDSPLHF. CDR3 nucleotides: TGTGCCAGCAGCTCGGGCAGAGATTCACCCCTCCACTTT.